This T cell receptor (beta chain) derives from a study of T cells in Graves' hyperthyroidism and ophthalmopathy. TCR beta CDR3 sequences were amplified from RNA transcripts. Carried out on the TCR CDR3, a first-round RT-PCR used the HTBI primer set. TCRdb processed the multiplex PCR reads anew with MiXCR; each CDR3 protein has one entry. The profile shows approximately 870,000 distinct CDR3 sequences, approximately 40% of them singletons. Stable Graves' hyperthyroidism denoted no ophthalmopathy progression over 18 months. The hyperthyroidism was newly diagnosed and had lasted under 2 months; the patients were aged 18 to 65. Diagnoses rested on clinical symptoms, serum thyroxine and TRAb, thyroid ultrasound and orbital computed tomography. The CDR3 length is 14 residues. V lost 3 bases to trimming and J lost 9 bases, with 20 bases between them. Germline V gene sequence: CDR1 DFQATT, CDR2 SNEGSKA (reference sequence).

The sequence came from a man between 18 and 35 years old with Graves' hyperthyroidism. Sequencing was done on a sample of blood. The genes are TRBV20-1 and TRBJ2-5; either TRBD1 or TRBD2 may supply D (5 bases each). CDR3 amino acids: CSASPVGVGQPQYF. The CDR3 coding sequence is TGCAGTGCTAGCCCCGTGGGGGTAGGTCAGCCCCAGTACTTC.